This TCR beta chain appears in the sequencing data of a study of human T cells and chemical hapten exposure. Background on the study: Patients, predominantly female, presented with alopecia areata, totalis or universalis.

Germline V lookup: CDR1 SGHRS, CDR2 YFSETQ. The CDR3 runs to 14 residues. V lost 4 bases, J lost 5 bases, and 6 bases stayed unmatched. Study findings and constraints: Clustering by CDR3 similarity yielded significantly more large clusters from expanded TCRs than controls.

The time point denotes: patch test 2, 6 weeks after DPC sensitization. Treatment in this sample: therapeutic diphenylcyclopropenone sensitization with weekly scalp DPC. Attachment of unique molecular identifiers to individual cDNA molecules was performed in the library. One entry per CDR3 protein results from TCRdb running MiXCR on the RACE reads. The repertoire consists of a few hundred thousand distinct CDR3 sequences, with about 6.9% occurring once and the leading ten covering around 6%. This clonotype was detected a few times. Its antigen is unidentified. The receptor was isolated from a woman aged 18 to 35 with alopecia areata. Some clones in this sample may be carry-over from other donors' samples. The sequencing here drew on whole blood, taken in connection with sensitization to the hapten diphenylcyclopropenone (DPC). The rearrangement uses TRBV5-1 and TRBJ1-1; 9 nucleotides match TRBD1. In DNA form, the CDR3 reads TGCGCCAGCAGCACCGGACAGGGGCGGACTGAAGCTTTCTTT. It specifies CASSTGQGRTEAFF.